Listed below are T cell receptor beta chains from one sample, sequenced in a study of T cell responses to AZD1222 COVID-19 vaccine. Using immunoSEQ multiplex PCR, the repertoire was profiled, and TCRdb retains in-frame clones only, with some absent. The sample includes 170,000 or so clones, 75% to 95% of them seen just once. Sequencing was performed on peripheral blood, taken on day 0 of AZD1222 vaccination. The receptors were sampled from an adult in good health. CDR3s include the opening cysteine and the closing phenylalanine or tryptophan. The D gene is left open where the match is weak. Clone size is given for some rows only: seen once, a few or many times, or a class if the clone is expanded.

V: TRBV29-1; J: TRBJ1-2; size: .; D: TRBD1; CDR3: CSVPQGGVDYGYTF; DNA: TGCAGCGTACCCCAGGGGGGGGTCGACTATGGCTACACCTTC
V: TRBV6-2/TRBV6-3; J: TRBJ2-7; size: .; D: .; CDR3: CASSSPDGAYEQYF; DNA: TGTGCCAGCAGCTCCCCCGACGGGGCCTACGAGCAGTACTTC
V: TRBV6-5; J: TRBJ1-5; size: .; D: TRBD1; CDR3: CATWTGNQPQHF; DNA: TGTGCCACCTGGACAGGGAATCAGCCCCAGCATTTT
V: TRBV9; J: TRBJ2-1; size: once; D: TRBD2; CDR3: CASSTTSGGNDEQFF; DNA: TGTGCCAGCAGCACCACTAGCGGGGGGAATGATGAGCAGTTCTTC
V: TRBV10-3; J: TRBJ1-4; size: .; D: TRBD1; CDR3: CAISDSTGGREKLFF; DNA: TGTGCCATCAGTGATTCTACAGGGGGCCGTGAAAAACTGTTTTTT
V: TRBV10-3; J: TRBJ1-2; size: .; D: .; CDR3: CAISGGVGYTF; DNA: TGTGCCATCAGTGGAGGGGTGGGCTACACCTTC
V: TRBV18; J: TRBJ2-3; size: .; D: .; CDR3: CASSPFTSLSTDTQYF; DNA: TGTGCCAGCTCACCCTTCACTAGCCTCAGCACAGATACGCAGTATTTT
V: TRBV9; J: TRBJ2-2; size: .; D: .; CDR3: CASSVGSRGPGTGELFF; DNA: TGTGCCAGCAGCGTAGGTTCACGGGGGCCAGGCACCGGGGAGCTGTTTTTT
V: TRBV5-4; J: TRBJ2-5; size: .; D: TRBD2; CDR3: CASSTGTSGRGVRETQYF; DNA: TGTGCCAGCAGCACCGGGACTAGCGGAAGGGGTGTGCGGGAGACCCAGTACTTC
V: TRBV5-1; J: TRBJ1-3; size: .; D: .; CDR3: CATSTDSGNTIYF; DNA: TGCGCCACGAGTACAGACTCTGGAAACACCATATATTTT
V: TRBV9; J: TRBJ2-1; size: .; D: .; CDR3: CASSPQRNNEQFF; DNA: TGTGCCAGCAGCCCACAGCGGAACAATGAGCAGTTCTTC
V: TRBV5-1; J: TRBJ1-3; size: once; D: .; CDR3: CASSLEGNSGNTIYF; DNA: TGCGCCAGCAGCTTGGAAGGGAACTCTGGAAACACCATATATTTT
V: TRBV11-1; J: TRBJ1-1; size: .; D: .; CDR3: CASRGSMNTEAFF; DNA: TGTGCCAGCCGAGGCTCCATGAACACTGAAGCTTTCTTT
V: TRBV6-6; J: TRBJ2-3; size: once; D: TRBD2; CDR3: CASSRGTSGGLPVLTQYF; DNA: TGTGCCAGCAGTCGCGGGACTAGCGGGGGACTCCCCGTCTTGACGCAGTATTTT
V: TRBV7-6; J: TRBJ2-2; size: .; D: .; CDR3: CASSPRGGKDTGELFF; DNA: TGTGCCAGCAGCCCCCGCGGGGGCAAGGACACCGGGGAGCTGTTTTTT
V: TRBV20-1; J: TRBJ2-3; size: .; D: TRBD2; CDR3: CSASGSGGRDTQYF; DNA: TGCAGTGCTAGTGGTAGCGGGGGTCGGGATACGCAGTATTTT
V: TRBV14; J: TRBJ1-2; size: .; D: .; CDR3: CASSPTWRGDYGYTF; DNA: TGTGCCAGCAGTCCCACCTGGCGGGGGGACTATGGCTACACCTTC
V: TRBV3-1/TRBV3-2; J: TRBJ1-2; size: .; D: TRBD1; CDR3: CASSPRPGTGSDGYTF; DNA: TGTGCCAGCAGCCCCCGTCCCGGGACAGGGTCCGATGGCTACACCTTC
V: TRBV5-4; J: TRBJ2-1; size: .; D: TRBD2; CDR3: CASSLGTSGGVGDEQFF; DNA: TGTGCCAGCAGCTTAGGGACTAGCGGGGGGGTGGGGGATGAGCAGTTCTTC
V: TRBV3-1/TRBV3-2; J: TRBJ1-5; size: .; D: .; CDR3: CASSQGNQPQHF; DNA: TGTGCCAGCAGCCAAGGAAACCAGCCCCAGCATTTT
V: TRBV5-4; J: TRBJ1-2; size: .; D: TRBD1; CDR3: CASSLAQGGTGSYGYTF; DNA: TGTGCCAGCAGCTTGGCCCAAGGAGGGACAGGGAGCTATGGCTACACCTTC
V: TRBV7-9; J: TRBJ2-1; size: .; D: .; CDR3: CASSLVGNSYNEQFF; DNA: TGTGCCAGCAGCTTAGTAGGGAACTCCTACAATGAGCAGTTCTTC
V: TRBV4-1; J: TRBJ2-1; size: .; D: .; CDR3: CASSQERGPNEQFF; DNA: TGCGCCAGCAGCCAAGAGCGGGGACCCAATGAGCAGTTCTTC
V: TRBV7-2; J: TRBJ2-5; size: .; D: TRBD2; CDR3: CASSLAASGGQETQYF; DNA: TGTGCCAGCAGCTTAGCGGCTAGCGGGGGGCAAGAGACCCAGTACTTC
V: TRBV28; J: TRBJ2-7; size: .; D: TRBD1; CDR3: CASSGGQGAYEQYF; DNA: TGTGCCAGCAGTGGGGGACAGGGGGCCTACGAGCAGTACTTC
V: TRBV12-3/TRBV12-4; J: TRBJ2-7; size: .; D: .; CDR3: CASRTPGGGEQYF; DNA: TGTGCCAGCAGGACTCCCGGGGGCGGCGAGCAGTACTTC
V: TRBV5-4; J: TRBJ2-7; size: .; D: .; CDR3: CASSSRTEDYEQYF; DNA: TGTGCCAGCAGCTCACGGACAGAGGACTACGAGCAGTACTTC
V: TRBV12-3/TRBV12-4; J: TRBJ1-1; size: once; D: .; CDR3: CASSPNRATEAFF; DNA: TGTGCCAGCAGCCCAAACAGGGCTACTGAAGCTTTCTTT